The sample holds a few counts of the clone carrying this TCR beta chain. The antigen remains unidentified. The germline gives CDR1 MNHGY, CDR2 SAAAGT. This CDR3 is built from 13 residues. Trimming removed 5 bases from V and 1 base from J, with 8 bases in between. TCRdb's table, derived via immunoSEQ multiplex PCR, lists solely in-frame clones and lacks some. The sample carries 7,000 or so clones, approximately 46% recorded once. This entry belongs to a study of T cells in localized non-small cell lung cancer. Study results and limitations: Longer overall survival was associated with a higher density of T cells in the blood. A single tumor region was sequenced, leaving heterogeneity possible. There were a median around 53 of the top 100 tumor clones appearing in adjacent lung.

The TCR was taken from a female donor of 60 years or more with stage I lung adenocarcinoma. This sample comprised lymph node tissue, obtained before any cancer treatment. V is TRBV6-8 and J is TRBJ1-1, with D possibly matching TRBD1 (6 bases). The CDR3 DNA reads TGTGCCAGCAGTAAACAGGGGAACACTGAAGCTTTCTTT. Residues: CASSKQGNTEAFF.